A single sample is the source of the 18 T cell receptor beta chains below, sequenced in a study of OX40 agonist ivuxolimab in advanced cancers. Profiling relied on immunoSEQ multiplex PCR, and the TCRdb table lists in-frame clones only, not all of them. The sample consists of about 93,000 clones, 90% to 95% of them appearing once. Sequencing used CD4+ or CD8+ T cells sorted from blood, obtained in a trial of the OX40 agonist ivuxolimab. These receptors all stem from an adult with an advanced solid tumor such as melanoma, head and neck, liver or kidney cancer.

This chain uses TRBV11-2 with TRBJ2-6; D is tentatively TRBD1 or TRBD2 (6 bases each). Deletions cut 5 bases from V and 3 bases from J, with 11 bases between. CDR1 is SGHAT, CDR2 FQNNGV, per germline. There are 15 residues in the CDR3. DNA for the CDR3: TGTGCCAGCAGCCTAGGGGGGCGTGGGGCCAACGTCCTGACTTTC. Translation gives CASSLGGRGANVLTF.

As for this clone: One end of the junction fails to match germline, which may point to a read error. The chain employs TRBV7-3 and TRBJ2-1; TRBD1 agrees at 10 bases. The CDR3 covers 15 residues. Germline V lookup: CDR1 SGHTA, CDR2 FQGTGA. The CDR3 DNA follows: TGTGCCAGCAGCCTAACCGGGACAGGGGACAATGAGCAGTTCTTC. Protein: CASSLTGTGDNEQFF.

This clone was recorded only once. The J gene is TRBJ1-2, the V gene TRBV28, with D maybe TRBD1 (6 bases). Per germline, CDR1 MDHEN and CDR2 SYDVKM. Trimming removed 4 bases from V and 5 bases from J, with 26 bases in between. This CDR3 is 18 amino acids long. The CDR3 spells CASSSDIRETGVWYGYTF. CDR3 DNA sequence: TGTGCCAGCAGTTCCGACATTCGTGAGACAGGTGTGTGGTATGGCTACACCTTC.

The chain joins TRBV10-3 to TRBJ2-1; no clear D gene. The V end was cut by 3 bases, the J end by 5 bases, with 8 bases between. This CDR3 has 13 amino acids. The germline V gene encodes CDR1 ENHRY and CDR2 SYGVKD. CDR3 protein: CAISDKFDNEQFF. The CDR3 DNA follows: TGTGCCATCAGTGATAAGTTCGACAATGAGCAGTTCTTC.

CDR3 DNA sequence: TGTGCCAGCTCCCGAGCGGGACACTCGAACACTGAAGCTTTCTTT. Translating gives CASSRAGHSNTEAFF. V usage is TRBV2 and J usage is TRBJ1-1; D is perhaps TRBD1 (6 bases). CDR3 length: 15 residues. V gave up 8 bases and J gave up 1 base, with 17 bases separating them. CDR1 is SNHLY and CDR2 is FYNNEI in the germline V gene.

The chain carries TRBV2 and TRBJ2-3; 9 bases fit TRBD2. Trimming cost V 6 bases and J 5 bases; bases outside gene matches: 6. The CDR3 loop spans 14 amino acids. Per germline, CDR1 SNHLY and CDR2 FYNNEI. The chain's CDR3 is CASSISGSQDTQYF. The CDR3 bases are TGTGCCAGCAGCATTAGCGGGAGTCAAGATACGCAGTATTTT.

The V and J genes are TRBV6-1 and TRBJ1-2, with D possibly being TRBD1 (5 bases). There are 14 residues in the CDR3. The germline V gene has CDR1 MNHNS and CDR2 SASEGT. The germline V and J ends were trimmed by 0 bases and 4 bases, with 9 bases remaining between them. CDR3 loop: CASSEADSFYGYTF. The CDR3, as DNA: TGTGCCAGCAGTGAAGCCGACAGCTTCTATGGCTACACCTTC.

The chain employs TRBV15 and TRBJ2-5; 8 bases map to TRBD2. This CDR3 contains 18 residues. Unmatched junction bases numbered 13, after V lost 0 bases and J lost 4 bases. CDR1 and CDR2 from the germline V gene are LNHNV and YYDKDF (reference sequence). The CDR3 sequence: CATSRDGASGLIGETQYF. The CDR3 DNA follows: TGTGCCACCAGCAGAGACGGGGCTAGCGGGCTTATTGGAGAGACCCAGTACTTC.

V usage is TRBV6-5 and J usage is TRBJ2-2, with a tentative D call TRBD1 (6 bases). Trimming cost V 3 bases and J 9 bases, with 14 bases left between them. Germline-derived CDR1 and CDR2 are MNHEY and SVGAGI. The CDR3 has 14 residues. The CDR3 DNA reads as TGTGCCAGCAGTTATTCGTCCGGGACATGGGAGCTGTTTTTT. It yields the protein CASSYSSGTWELFF.

The J gene is TRBJ1-2, the V gene TRBV19; D is uncertain. V gave up 8 bases and J gave up 4 bases, with 8 bases separating them. The CDR3 totals 11 residues. In germline, CDR1 is LNHDA, CDR2 SQIVND (reference sequence). This CDR3 is CASSIFYGYTF. CDR3 bases: TGTGCCAGTTCAATATTCTATGGCTACACCTTC.

This chain connects TRBV9 to TRBJ2-1; D remains ambiguous. The ends were cut back, 0 bases at V and 8 bases at J, with 6 bases in the middle. Germline V CDR1 and CDR2: SGDLS, YYNGEE. The CDR3 is made up of 12 amino acids. In nucleotides, the CDR3 is TGTGCCAGCAGCGTAGACAATGATGAGCAGTTCTTC. Encoded protein: CASSVDNDEQFF.

J is TRBJ2-3 and V is TRBV6-4; D is possibly TRBD2 (6 bases). The germline CDR1 and CDR2 sequences are MRHNA and SNTAGT. V was trimmed by 6 bases and J by 7 bases, leaving 14 bases between them. CDR3 length equals 13 residues. CDR3 nucleotide sequence: TGTGCCAGCAGCCGGCGGGGTGGAAATACGCAGTATTTT. It codes for CASSRRGGNTQYF.

This clone was seen a single time. The rearrangement joins TRBV27 to TRBJ2-1; 13 bases line up with TRBD2. V gave up 5 bases and J gave up 6 bases; unmatched junction bases: 4. Germline assignment: CDR1 MNHEY and CDR2 SMNVEV (reference sequence). The CDR3 is 15 amino acids. CDR3 residues: CASSLTSGGSNEQFF. The CDR3 nucleotides read TGTGCCAGCAGTCTGACTAGCGGGGGGAGCAATGAGCAGTTCTTC.

This clone is a singleton in its sample. This CDR3 reads CASGQGARGYTF. DNA of the CDR3: TGTGCCAGCGGACAGGGGGCTCGGGGCTACACCTTC. The V and J genes are TRBV2 and TRBJ1-2, with TRBD1 matching over 11 bases. Per germline, CDR1 SNHLY and CDR2 FYNNEI. The length of the CDR3 is 12 residues. V lost 8 bases, J lost 8 bases, and 4 bases stayed unmatched.

The J gene is TRBJ2-3, the V gene TRBV10-2, with D tentatively TRBD1 (8 bases). Germline CDR1 is WSHSY and CDR2 is SAAADI. The CDR3 sequence is 15 residues long. V was shortened by 6 bases and J by 3 bases, with 16 bases between the two germline ends. As DNA, the CDR3 is TGCGCCAGCAGCCACAGGGGGAGGGGGACAGATACGCAGTATTTT. Its translation: CASSHRGRGTDTQYF.

The chain links TRBV27 to TRBJ2-7; a possible D gene is TRBD2 (5 bases). The length of the CDR3 is 15 residues. The germline CDR1 and CDR2 sequences are MNHEY and SMNVEV (reference sequence). Between the trimmed V and J ends, which lost 2 bases and 0 bases, there was a span of 11 bases. As DNA, the CDR3 is TGTGCCAGCAGTTTAAGAGGGATGGGCTCCTACGAGCAGTACTTC. Translated, it gives CASSLRGMGSYEQYF.

The rearrangement links TRBV9 to TRBJ1-1; 8 bases line up with TRBD1. Germline-derived CDR1 and CDR2 are SGDLS and YYNGEE. Germline trimming cut 3 bases from V and 4 bases from J; bases unmatched to any gene: 2. The CDR3 is 13 amino acids. DNA of the CDR3: TGTGCCAGCAGCGCCACAGGGGGCACTGAAGCTTTCTTT. Amino acid sequence: CASSATGGTEAFF.

The rearrangement links TRBV29-1 to TRBJ2-1; 9 nucleotides line up with TRBD1. Germline CDR1 and CDR2: SQVTM and ANQGSEA. The CDR3 spans 14 residues. V lost 3 bases, J lost 8 bases, and 8 bases stayed unmatched. The CDR3 loop reads CSVEEDRGTYEQFF. The CDR3, as DNA: TGCAGCGTTGAGGAGGACAGGGGTACTTATGAGCAGTTCTTC.